The 7 T cell receptor beta chains below come from one sample, sequenced in a study of shared clonotypes between healthy human individuals (dated by TCRdb to 2019 to 2021). Library prep was done by the immunoSEQ multiplex PCR assay. TCRdb holds this immuneACCESS table with in-frame rearrangements only. Some clones are missing; in checked studies, unresolved V genes explain under half, and the rest has no known cause. This sample comprises around 2.3 million clones, about 94% of them detected only once. The top ten clones comprise 0.1% to 0.15% of the sample. Material for sequencing was naive CD4+ T cells sorted from blood. Per the publication, the cell subset or site label means: CD45RA+ positively selected. These receptors were collected from a man aged 18-30 years in good health.

This rearrangement joins TRBV19 to TRBJ2-1; perhaps TRBD2 as D (5 bases). The CDR3 length is 14 residues. V was clipped by 1 base and J by 5 bases, with 9 bases between them. Looked up from germline, CDR1 is LNHDA and CDR2 is SQIVND (reference sequence). The CDR3 sequence is CASSIGVGDNEQFF. The DNA for the CDR3 is TGTGCCAGTAGTATAGGGGTCGGGGACAATGAGCAGTTCTTC.

A word on this clone: The same CDR3 can be traced to other DNA sequences in this sample. The chain recombines TRBV6-5 with TRBJ1-1; 11 bases map to TRBD1. V shed 5 bases, J shed 4 bases, and the junction held 3 bases outside the gene matches. Germline V CDR1 and CDR2: MNHEY, SVGAGI. CDR3 size: 14 residues. DNA of the CDR3: TGTGCCAGCAGTCGGACAGGGGGCGGCACTGAAGCTTTCTTT. Translating gives CASSRTGGGTEAFF.

This chain joins TRBV11-2 and TRBJ2-5, with TRBD1 matching over 10 bases. V shed 5 bases and J 5 bases; nucleotides not matched to a gene: 11. There are 16 residues in the CDR3. Germline V gene sequence: CDR1 SGHAT, CDR2 FQNNGV. The CDR3 here is CASSPQTGGVQETQYF. The CDR3 coding sequence is TGTGCCAGCAGCCCCCAGACAGGGGGCGTGCAGGAGACCCAGTACTTC. Variable domain in full (rest from reference TRBV11-2 and TRBJ2-5): EAGVAQSPRYKIIEKRQSVAFWCNPISGHATLYWYQQILGQGPKLLIQFQNNGVVDDSQLPKDRFSAERLKGVDSTLKIQPAKLEDSAVYLCASSPQTGGVQETQYFGPGTRLLVL.

The CDR3: CASSQEQGLVFNEQFF. CDR3 DNA: TGTGCCAGCAGCCAGGAACAGGGGTTGGTCTTCAATGAGCAGTTCTTC. This rearrangement joins TRBV14 to TRBJ2-1, with 7 bases aligning to TRBD1. Trimming cost V 3 bases and J 6 bases; bases outside gene matches: 11. In germline, CDR1 is SGHDN, CDR2 FVKESK. The length of the CDR3 is 16 residues.

In DNA, the CDR3 is TGTGCCAGTAGTAATCAGGGAGGGAGCAAGCCCCAGCATTTT. It codes for CASSNQGGSKPQHF. The rearrangement links TRBV19 to TRBJ1-5; a weak D match, TRBD1 (5 bases). CDR1 and CDR2 from the germline V gene are LNHDA and SQIVND (reference sequence). Trimming left V 4 bases short and J 8 bases short, with 15 bases between. The CDR3 spans 14 residues.

V gene TRBV7-2 combines with J gene TRBJ2-5, with D perhaps TRBD2 (5 bases). The V end lost 5 bases, the J end lost 5 bases, and 21 bases lay between the germline ends. Germline CDR1 SGHTA, CDR2 FQGNSA. The CDR3 spans 16 residues. DNA for the CDR3: TGTGCCAGCAGCCCTAACGCCCTAGCCGGGTGGGAGACCCAGTACTTC. As protein: CASSPNALAGWETQYF.

This chain uses TRBV2 with TRBJ2-1; 7 bases align to TRBD2. The germline V gene has CDR1 SNHLY and CDR2 FYNNEI. V shed 6 bases and J 6 bases; nucleotides not matched to a gene: 11. The length of the CDR3 is 15 residues. CDR3 sequence: CASSPTSSPSNEQFF. CDR3 DNA: TGTGCCAGCAGCCCGACTAGCTCCCCCTCCAATGAGCAGTTCTTC. The full variable domain, in which reference TRBV2 and TRBJ2-1 provide the parts outside the CDR3, is EPEVTQTPSHQVTQMGQEVILRCVPISNHLYFYWYRQILGQKVEFLVSFYNNEISEKSEIFDDQFSVERPDGSNFTLKIRSTKLEDSAMYFCASSPTSSPSNEQFFGPGTRLTVL.